A single sample is the source of the 19 T cell receptor beta chains below, sequenced in a study of CD8 T cells in Susac syndrome. Random-hexamer reverse transcription was applied to roughly 0.5 to 1 ug RNA. Via MiXCR, TCRdb re-called the immunoSEQ multiplex PCR reads, giving one row per CDR3 protein. Of tens of thousands of distinct CDR3 sequences listed, 96% were seen once; the top ten hold around 0.62%. Sequencing used CD8+ T cells from PBMCs. These receptors were collected from a human donor with Susac syndrome.

The chain uses TRBV12-3 or TRBV12-4 and TRBJ1-6; D might be TRBD1 (5 bases). The CDR3 covers 13 residues. Trimming removed 5 bases at V and 7 bases at J, with 9 bases between. The CDR3 DNA reads as TGTGCCAGCAGTCACAGGCCCAATTCACCCCTCCACTTT. Its translation: CASSHRPNSPLHF.

On this clonotype itself: One junction end disagrees with the germline gene, perhaps due to a read error. This chain connects TRBV15 to TRBJ1-5; D is possibly TRBD1 (6 bases). Looked up from germline, CDR1 is LNHNV and CDR2 is YYDKDF (reference sequence). The CDR3 consists of 14 residues. Here the CDR3 reads CATSETGSYQPQHF. The CDR3 nucleotides are TGTGCCACCAGCGAGACAGGTAGCTATCAGCCCCAGCATTTT.

This CDR3 is CASRSQGRETQYF. The CDR3 nucleotides read TGTGCCAGCAGATCACAGGGGAGAGAGACCCAGTACTTC. The V call is TRBV5-6, the J call TRBJ2-5; 7 nucleotides agree with TRBD1. The CDR3 runs to 13 residues. Looked up from germline, CDR1 is SGHDT and CDR2 is YYEEEE. V lost 5 bases, J lost 4 bases, and 5 bases stayed unmatched.

The J gene is TRBJ1-1, the V gene TRBV18; no clear D gene. This CDR3 comprises 14 residues. The germline V gene encodes CDR1 KGHSH and CDR2 LQKENI. V dropped 3 bases and J dropped 1 base, with 9 bases sitting between them. Here the CDR3 DNA reads TGTGCCAGCTCACCTCGGGCGGCGAACACTGAAGCTTTCTTT. Translation gives CASSPRAANTEAFF.

This clonotype was counted between two and nine times. J is TRBJ1-1 and V is TRBV3-1; D not certain. In germline, CDR1 is LGHDT, CDR2 YNNKEL (reference sequence). This CDR3 is 12 amino acids long. V was shortened by 4 bases and J by 7 bases, with 10 bases between the two germline ends. Here the CDR3 DNA reads TGTGCCAGCAGCCTTGTAGAGAGTGAAGCTTTCTTT. Its protein product is CASSLVESEAFF.

J is TRBJ2-3 and V is TRBV20-1; 12 bases fit TRBD2. The CDR3 length is 17 residues. Germline V gives CDR1 DFQATT, CDR2 SNEGSKA (reference sequence). V was clipped by 3 bases and J by 1 base; unmatched bases: 8. The CDR3 sequence is CSASSHLAGGGTDTQYF. The CDR3 nucleotides read TGCAGTGCTAGTTCCCATCTAGCGGGGGGGGGCACAGATACGCAGTATTTT.

V is TRBV20-1 and J is TRBJ1-4; D is undetermined. Germline assignment: CDR1 DFQATT and CDR2 SNEGSKA (reference sequence). V was trimmed by 1 base and J by 0 bases, leaving 6 bases between them. This CDR3 has 14 amino acids. The CDR3 DNA is TGCAGTGCTAGAGCAGATTCAACTAATGAAAAACTGTTTTTT. Translated: CSARADSTNEKLFF.

V is TRBV25-1 and J is TRBJ1-2; TRBD1 might be the D (6 bases). This CDR3 spans 13 amino acids. Germline V CDR1 and CDR2: MGHDK, SYGVNS. Trimming cost V 5 bases and J 4 bases, with 11 bases left between them. The CDR3 nucleotides are TGTGCCAGCAGTCAGGGGATTCTCTATGGCTACACCTTC. Translated, it gives CASSQGILYGYTF.

The J gene is TRBJ2-4, the V gene TRBV14, with D possibly matching TRBD2 (5 bases). Per germline, CDR1 SGHDN and CDR2 FVKESK. CDR3 size: 12 residues. With 5 bases removed from V and 8 bases from J, the gap between germline ends came to 10 bases. The CDR3 DNA reads TGTGCCAGCAGCGACACCGGGGACATTCAGTACTTC. Translating gives CASSDTGDIQYF.

V is TRBV29-1 and J is TRBJ2-7; a possible D gene is TRBD1 (6 bases). The CDR3 loop spans 12 amino acids. V was cut by 4 bases and J by 4 bases, with 11 bases left in between. CDR1 SQVTM and CDR2 ANQGSEA come from the germline V gene. CDR3 region: CSVGDRLYEQYF. CDR3 nucleotides: TGCAGCGTTGGAGACAGGTTGTACGAGCAGTACTTC.

The chain recombines TRBV9 with TRBJ2-3; D tentatively reads TRBD1 or TRBD2 (5 bases each). The V gene lost 3 bases and the J gene lost 1 base, with 12 bases spanning the gap. CDR3 length equals 15 residues. Germline V gives CDR1 SGDLS, CDR2 YYNGEE. CDR3 amino acids: CASSEGPGRTDTQYF. The CDR3, as DNA: TGTGCCAGCAGCGAGGGCCCGGGACGCACAGATACGCAGTATTTT.

The chain employs TRBV12-3 or TRBV12-4 and TRBJ2-3, with 8 bases identical to TRBD1. This CDR3 comprises 14 residues. The V segment lost 3 bases and the J segment 6 bases; nucleotides outside the gene matches: 5. Written as DNA, the CDR3 is TGTGCCAGCAGTTTTTTGACAGGGGACGATACGCAGTATTTT. Its protein is CASSFLTGDDTQYF.

This rearrangement joins TRBV5-6 to TRBJ1-4; TRBD1 might be the D (5 bases). This CDR3 contains 14 residues. Germline CDR1 SGHDT, CDR2 YYEEEE. V lost 0 bases and J lost 8, with 11 bases in between. CDR3 in amino acids: CASSLVQTDEKLFF. The DNA of the CDR3 is TGTGCCAGCAGCTTGGTCCAGACAGACGAAAAACTGTTTTTT.

This clonotype was seen more than once but under ten times. CDR3 protein: CASSLRDSSYNEQFF. CDR3 nucleotide sequence: TGCGCCAGCAGCTTGAGGGACAGCTCCTACAATGAGCAGTTCTTC. This rearrangement joins TRBV5-1 to TRBJ2-1, with 7 bases fitting TRBD1. The CDR3 spans 15 residues. CDR1 and CDR2 from the germline V gene are SGHRS and YFSETQ. With 1 base clipped from V and 0 bases from J, the junction kept 1 base outside the gene matches. The variable domain in full, with the rest retrieved from reference TRBV5-1 and TRBJ2-1, is KAGVTQTPRYLIKTRGQQVTLSCSPISGHRSVSWYQQTPGQGLQFLFEYFSETQRNKGNFPGRFSGRQFSNSRSEMNVSTLELGDSALYLCASSLRDSSYNEQFFGPGTRLTVL.

V gene TRBV30 combines with J gene TRBJ2-7; D is undetermined. This CDR3 region has 12 residues. The germline V gene has CDR1 GTSNPN and CDR2 SVGIG (reference sequence). Trimming left V 1 base short and J 1 base short, with 5 bases between. The chain's CDR3 is CAWSDVSYEQYF. CDR3 coding DNA: TGTGCCTGGAGTGATGTTTCCTACGAGCAGTACTTC.

This chain connects TRBV6-1 to TRBJ1-5; 10 positions agree with TRBD1. The CDR3 runs to 17 residues. Germline CDR1 is MNHNS and CDR2 is SASEGT. V gave up 6 bases and J gave up 0 bases; unmatched junction bases: 8. Written as DNA, the CDR3 is TGTGCCAGCAGATCGACTAGGGACAGGGGTAGCAATCAGCCCCAGCATTTT. Translating it yields CASRSTRDRGSNQPQHF.

The chain couples TRBV19 to TRBJ1-1; perhaps TRBD1 as D (5 bases). The germline gives CDR1 LNHDA, CDR2 SQIVND (reference sequence). CDR3 size: 13 residues. V was clipped by 4 bases and J by 1 base, with 7 bases between them. The CDR3 is CASSKDTNTEAFF. CDR3 nucleotides: TGTGCCAGTAGTAAGGACACGAACACTGAAGCTTTCTTT.

The chain employs TRBV27 and TRBJ1-2; weak D call: TRBD1 (5 bases). V lost 3 bases, J lost 0 bases, and 8 bases lay in between. The germline CDR1 and CDR2 sequences are MNHEY and SMNVEV (reference sequence). The CDR3 runs to 14 residues. The CDR3 DNA reads TGTGCCAGCAGTTTCGGGACGACTAACTATGGCTACACCTTC. Translated: CASSFGTTNYGYTF.

V gene TRBV18 combines with J gene TRBJ2-1, with TRBD2 matching over 9 bases. Germline V gene lookup returns CDR1 KGHSH and CDR2 LQKENI. The trim removed 5 bases at V and 7 bases at J, leaving 6 bases unmatched. The CDR3 is 14 amino acids. CDR3 coding DNA: TGTGCCAGCTCAAACGCGGGGGGGCGAAATGAGCAGTTCTTC. Translated: CASSNAGGRNEQFF. Variable domain in full (rest from reference TRBV18 and TRBJ2-1): NAGVMQNPRHLVRRRGQEARLRCSPMKGHSHVYWYRQLPEEGLKFMVYLQKENIIDESGMPKERFSAEFPKEGPSILRIQQVVRGDSAAYFCASSNAGGRNEQFFGPGTRLTVL.